This is a list of T cell receptor beta chains from one sample in a study of regulatory T cells in long-lasting Graves disease. TCRdb reprocessed the multiplex PCR reads via MiXCR and lists one record per CDR3 protein. This sample carries 350,000 to 450,000 distinct CDR3 sequences, around 20% of them seen once, and the ten largest clones take about 20%. The sequences come from peripheral blood mononuclear cells (PBMCs), collected when the disease was refractory, from a patient treated with antithyroid drugs. All receptors derive from a female donor with Graves disease. Each CDR3 is given without its conserved first and last residue. Clone size appears in some rows only: once, few, many, or a class for an expanded clone.

many	TRBV7-9	TRBJ2-7	ASSLPDSRYEQY
few	TRBV7-6	TRBJ2-2	ASSRGLAGGPNTGELF
few	TRBV7-2	TRBJ2-3	ASSLKGGVVTDTQY
.	TRBV19	TRBJ1-2	ASSIAASLPGYT
many	TRBV12-3/TRBV12-4	TRBJ2-5	ASSFASIGTQY
many	TRBV28	TRBJ1-1	ASSLQKSEAF
few	TRBV7-9	TRBJ2-7	ASSMDRKSSYEQY
.	TRBV10-3	TRBJ2-2	AISRDENTGELF
.	TRBV7-6	TRBJ2-7	ASSLGRDPLYEQY
.	TRBV6-6	TRBJ1-1	ASSYSDGGDSRIGTEAF
many	TRBV7-9	TRBJ1-1	ASSQPTGITEAF
many	TRBV27	TRBJ1-2	ASSFTEQEGSYT
many	TRBV2	TRBJ2-5	ASSEHQETQY
.	TRBV7-2	TRBJ1-3	ASSLVLQGLSGNTIY
.	TRBV18	TRBJ2-7	ASSPPLWTEQY
.	TRBV9	TRBJ2-1	ASSVDPGGLVLDEQF
many	TRBV5-5	TRBJ2-7	ASSLVLAGGRGYEQY
few	TRBV7-9	TRBJ2-7	ASQPKGTSLSYEQY
.	TRBV6-2/TRBV6-3	TRBJ2-1	ATAIGDYNNEQF
.	TRBV2	TRBJ2-1	ASRGLAGGPTGYNEQF